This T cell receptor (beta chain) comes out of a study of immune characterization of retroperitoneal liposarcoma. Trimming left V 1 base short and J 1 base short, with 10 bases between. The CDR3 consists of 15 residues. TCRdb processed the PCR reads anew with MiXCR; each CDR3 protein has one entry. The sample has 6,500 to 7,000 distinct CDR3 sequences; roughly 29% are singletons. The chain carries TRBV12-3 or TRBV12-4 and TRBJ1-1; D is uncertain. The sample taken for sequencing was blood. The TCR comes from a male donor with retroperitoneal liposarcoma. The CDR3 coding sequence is TGTGCCAGCAGTTTAGATGGAAACCCGAACACTGAAGCTTTCTTT. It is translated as CASSLDGNPNTEAFF.